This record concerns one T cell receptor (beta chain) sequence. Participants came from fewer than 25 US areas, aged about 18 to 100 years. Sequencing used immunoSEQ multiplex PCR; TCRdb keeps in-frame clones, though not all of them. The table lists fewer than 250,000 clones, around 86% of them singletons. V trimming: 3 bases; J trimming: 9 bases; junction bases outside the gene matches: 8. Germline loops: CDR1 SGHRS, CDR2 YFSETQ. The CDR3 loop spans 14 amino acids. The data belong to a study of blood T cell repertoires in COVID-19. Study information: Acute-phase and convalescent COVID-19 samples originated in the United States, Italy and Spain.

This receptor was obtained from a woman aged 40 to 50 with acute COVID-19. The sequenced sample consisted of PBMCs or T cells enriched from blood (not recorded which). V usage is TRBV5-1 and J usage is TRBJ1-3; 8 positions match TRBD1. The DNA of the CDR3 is TGCGCCAGCAGCTCGGGACAGGCCTCAGGCACCATATATTTT. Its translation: CASSSGQASGTIYF.